The rows below give T cell receptor beta chains drawn from one sample of a study of human T cells and chemical hapten exposure. TCRdb fed the RACE reads into MiXCR, producing one record per CDR3 protein. This table has roughly 200,000 distinct CDR3 sequences, under 25% appearing once. The sample was whole blood, taken in connection with sensitization to the hapten diphenylcyclopropenone (DPC). The receptor source for this set is a woman aged 45-65 years with alopecia areata. Some clones in this sample may be carry-over from other donors' samples. The CDR3 runs from the conserved cysteine through the conserved F or W. Fields, in order: D gene, V gene, clone size, J gene, CDR3 protein, CDR3 DNA. A D gene is named only where the DNA matches it firmly. Size is omitted from some rows. Given values are once, few, many or a class for expanded clones.

NA	TRBV29-1	few	TRBJ2-7	CSASGGPAGDPYEQYF	TGCAGCGCCTCAGGGGGCCCAGCGGGAGACCCCTACGAGCAGTACTTC
TRBD2	TRBV27	few	TRBJ2-3	CASSHIGTSGITDTQYF	TGTGCCAGCAGCCACATTGGGACTAGCGGGATCACAGATACGCAGTATTTT
TRBD1	TRBV5-1	NA	TRBJ2-7	CASSLGDSQGEQYF	TGCGCCAGCAGCTTGGGGGACAGCCAGGGGGAGCAGTACTTC
NA	TRBV29-1	few	TRBJ1-2	CSVGEERGLGYGYTF	TGCAGCGTGGGGGAAGAGCGGGGGCTCGGCTATGGCTACACCTTC
TRBD2	TRBV7-2	few	TRBJ2-1	CASVSRLAGVNEQFF	TGTGCCAGCGTTTCCCGGCTAGCGGGAGTCAATGAGCAGTTCTTC
TRBD1	TRBV20-1	NA	TRBJ2-5	CSASPGQGAAETQYF	TGCAGTGCTAGTCCTGGACAGGGGGCTGCGGAGACCCAGTACTTC
NA	TRBV5-1	NA	TRBJ1-2	CASSPHGGDISAAYGYNF	TGCGCCAGCAGTCCCCACGGCGGGGACATCTCCGCCGCTTATGGCTACAACTTC
TRBD2	TRBV20-1	few	TRBJ2-1	CSARLTSAPYNEQFF	TGCAGTGCTAGATTGACTAGCGCCCCCTACAATGAGCAGTTCTTC
TRBD1	TRBV6-6	once	TRBJ2-7	CASSYSGQGYEQYF	TGTGCCAGCAGTTACTCGGGACAGGGCTACGAGCAGTACTTC
NA	TRBV20-1	NA	TRBJ2-1	CSAPLHPGVSNNEQFF	TGCAGTGCCCCCTTGCATCCCGGAGTCTCTAACAATGAGCAGTTCTTC
NA	TRBV29-1	many	TRBJ2-1	CSVEGGIVHNEQFF	TGCAGCGTTGAAGGAGGGATTGTCCACAATGAGCAGTTCTTC
NA	TRBV24-1	few	TRBJ2-1	CATSDAGTAYNEQFF	TGTGCCACCAGTGATGCCGGGACTGCCTACAATGAGCAGTTCTTC
TRBD2	TRBV6-5	NA	TRBJ2-3	CASSRGLAGVQDTQYF	TGTGCCAGCAGTCGGGGACTAGCGGGAGTCCAAGATACGCAGTATTTT
NA	TRBV9	NA	TRBJ2-1	CASSVGIFEGNEQFF	TGTGCCAGCAGCGTAGGTATTTTCGAGGGCAATGAGCAGTTCTTC
TRBD2	TRBV12-3/TRBV12-4	NA	TRBJ2-5	CASSLTSEGTQYF	TGTGCCAGCAGCTTGACTAGCGAGGGGACCCAGTACTTC
NA	TRBV4-2	NA	TRBJ2-3	CASSQDPGEADTQYF	TGTGCCAGCAGCCAAGATCCGGGAGAAGCAGATACGCAGTATTTT
TRBD1	TRBV5-1	few	TRBJ2-1	CASSLPGQGWNEQFF	TGCGCCAGCAGCTTACCGGGACAGGGGTGGAATGAGCAGTTCTTC
NA	TRBV2	few	TRBJ1-1	CASSVEATEAFF	TGTGCCAGCAGTGTAGAGGCGACTGAAGCTTTCTTT
NA	TRBV25-1	few	TRBJ1-6	CASTSSSYNSPLHF	TGTGCCAGCACCTCGAGCTCCTATAATTCACCCCTCCACTTT
NA	TRBV24-1	NA	TRBJ2-7	CATNPRENEQYF	TGTGCCACCAACCCCCGTGAGAACGAGCAGTACTTC
NA	TRBV6-2/TRBV6-3	few	TRBJ2-1	CASATTEFYNEQFF	TGTGCCAGCGCGACCACCGAATTTTACAATGAGCAGTTCTTC
NA	TRBV19	few	TRBJ2-7	CASSIGTQPHYEQYF	TGTGCCAGTAGTATCGGGACTCAACCTCACTACGAGCAGTACTTC
NA	TRBV5-1	NA	TRBJ1-1	CASSPRGGNTEAFF	TGCGCCAGCAGCCCACGGGGGGGGAACACTGAAGCTTTCTTT
NA	TRBV20-1	few	TRBJ1-1	CSATRTNTEAFF	TGCAGTGCTACGCGGACGAACACTGAAGCTTTCTTT
NA	TRBV28	NA	TRBJ1-2	CASSSPSVGYGYTF	TGTGCCAGCAGTTCCCCATCCGTGGGGTATGGCTACACCTTC
NA	TRBV29-1	few	TRBJ1-3	CSVEEGGSGNTIYF	TGCAGCGTTGAGGAAGGGGGTTCTGGAAACACCATATATTTT
TRBD2	TRBV3-1	few	TRBJ2-1	CASSQEGLADNEQFF	TGTGCCAGCAGCCAAGAGGGACTAGCGGACAATGAGCAGTTCTTC
TRBD2	TRBV12-3/TRBV12-4	NA	TRBJ2-1	CASSPPRLAGGDEQFF	TGTGCCAGCAGTCCGCCAAGACTAGCGGGTGGCGATGAGCAGTTCTTC
NA	TRBV7-9	many	TRBJ2-2	CASSLGLWTGELFF	TGTGCCAGCAGCTTAGGACTTTGGACCGGGGAGCTGTTTTTT
NA	TRBV10-3	NA	TRBJ2-6	CAILSSGANVLTF	TGTGCCATCCTTTCCTCTGGGGCCAACGTCCTGACTTTC
TRBD1	TRBV5-6	NA	TRBJ2-1	CASSSTRQGTLQFF	TGTGCCAGCAGCTCAACTCGACAGGGGACGTTGCAGTTCTTC
TRBD2	TRBV5-1	few	TRBJ2-6	CASRTSGSLSGANVLTF	TGCGCCAGCAGGACTAGCGGGTCCCTCTCTGGGGCCAACGTCCTGACTTTC
NA	TRBV20-1	few	TRBJ2-5	CSARAFGETQYF	TGCAGTGCTAGGGCATTTGGAGAGACCCAGTACTTC
NA	TRBV2	NA	TRBJ2-5	CASSETDFQETQYF	TGTGCCAGCAGTGAAACGGATTTCCAAGAGACCCAGTACTTC
NA	TRBV5-1	few	TRBJ2-7	CASSPRGSGYEQYF	TGCGCCAGCAGCCCCCGAGGGAGCGGCTACGAGCAGTACTTC
TRBD1	TRBV5-6	few	TRBJ1-6	CASSLAGAGGMNSPLHF	TGTGCCAGCAGCTTGGCCGGGGCAGGGGGTATGAATTCACCCCTCCACTTT
NA	TRBV12-3/TRBV12-4	NA	TRBJ2-3	CASSGDWNTDTQYF	TGTGCCAGCAGCGGGGACTGGAACACAGATACGCAGTATTTT
TRBD2	TRBV12-3/TRBV12-4	NA	TRBJ2-1	CASNPGLAGDEQFF	TGTGCCAGCAACCCGGGACTAGCGGGAGATGAGCAGTTCTTC
NA	TRBV4-2	NA	TRBJ1-2	CASSQDRGGYGYTF	TGTGCCAGCAGCCAAGACAGGGGAGGCTATGGCTACACCTTC
TRBD1	TRBV20-1	NA	TRBJ1-4	CSASIGTVNEKLFF	TGCAGTGCTAGCATCGGGACAGTTAATGAAAAACTGTTTTTT
NA	TRBV11-1	few	TRBJ1-1	CASSPRGGTQNTEAFF	TGTGCCAGCAGCCCCCGAGGGGGAACTCAGAACACTGAAGCTTTCTTT
TRBD2	TRBV20-1	NA	TRBJ2-1	CSARRSEAGVGNEQFF	TGCAGTGCTAGAAGGAGCGAAGCGGGAGTTGGCAATGAGCAGTTCTTC
NA	TRBV7-8	NA	TRBJ2-5	CASSFQGYQETQYF	TGTGCCAGCAGCTTTCAGGGGTACCAAGAGACCCAGTACTTC
NA	TRBV7-2	few	TRBJ1-4	CASSPGLFGTNEKLFF	TGTGCCAGCAGTCCTGGACTATTCGGGACTAATGAAAAACTGTTTTTT
NA	TRBV29-1	few	TRBJ2-6	CSVSTPTGAGANVLTF	TGCAGCGTTTCAACCCCGACAGGTGCTGGGGCCAACGTCCTGACTTTC
TRBD2	TRBV11-2	NA	TRBJ2-2	CASSPIAGGRIYTGELFF	TGTGCCAGCAGCCCGATAGCGGGAGGAAGGATTTATACCGGGGAGCTGTTTTTT
NA	TRBV6-5	NA	TRBJ2-3	CASSSGLGAGTQYF	TGTGCCAGCAGTTCCGGTCTGGGGGCCGGTACGCAGTATTTT
TRBD1	TRBV29-1	few	TRBJ2-1	CSVRLPGQGRVF	TGCAGCGTGCGACTTCCGGGACAGGGCAGAGTCTTC
NA	TRBV7-2	NA	TRBJ2-5	CASSLRPLETQYF	TGTGCCAGCAGCCTGCGGCCGTTGGAGACCCAGTACTTC
NA	TRBV5-1	few	TRBJ2-1	CASSLTGSYSYNEQFF	TGCGCCAGCAGCCTAACAGGGTCCTACTCCTACAATGAGCAGTTCTTC
NA	TRBV15	few	TRBJ2-7	CATSRDPVQQGGHEQYF	TGTGCCACCAGCAGAGATCCCGTGCAGCAGGGAGGCCACGAGCAGTACTTC
NA	TRBV20-1	few	TRBJ2-5	CSATSGETQYF	TGCAGTGCTACATCGGGAGAGACCCAGTACTTC
TRBD2	TRBV29-1	few	TRBJ2-5	CSVDVAGGGETQYF	TGCAGCGTTGATGTGGCGGGAGGGGGGGAGACCCAGTACTTC
TRBD1	TRBV4-2	NA	TRBJ1-5	CASSQETGGQPQHF	TGTGCCAGCAGCCAAGAGACAGGGGGTCAGCCCCAGCATTTT